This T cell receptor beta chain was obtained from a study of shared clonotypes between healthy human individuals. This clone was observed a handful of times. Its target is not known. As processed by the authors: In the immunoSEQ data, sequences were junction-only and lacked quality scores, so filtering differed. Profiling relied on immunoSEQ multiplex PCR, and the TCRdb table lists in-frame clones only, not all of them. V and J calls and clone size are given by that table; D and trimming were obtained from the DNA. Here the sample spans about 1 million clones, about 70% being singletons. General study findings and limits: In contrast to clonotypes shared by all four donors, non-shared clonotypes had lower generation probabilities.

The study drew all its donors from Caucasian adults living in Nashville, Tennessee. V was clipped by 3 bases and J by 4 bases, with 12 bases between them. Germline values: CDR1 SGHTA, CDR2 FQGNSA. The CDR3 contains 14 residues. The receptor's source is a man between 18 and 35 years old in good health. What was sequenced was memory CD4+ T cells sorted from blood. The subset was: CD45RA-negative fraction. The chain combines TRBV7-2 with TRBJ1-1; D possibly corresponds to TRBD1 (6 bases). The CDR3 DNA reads TGTGCCAGCAGCTTGCGTAGGACAGCCACTGAAGCTTTCTTT. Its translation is CASSLRRTATEAFF. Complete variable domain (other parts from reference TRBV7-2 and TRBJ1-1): GAGVSQSPSNKVTEKGKDVELRCDPISGHTALYWYRQSLGQGLEFLIYFQGNSAPDKSGLPSDRFSAERTGGSVSTLTIQRTQQEDSAVYLCASSLRRTATEAFFGQGTRLTVV.